This T cell receptor (beta chain) came from a study of shared clonotypes between healthy human individuals. Findings and caveats of the study: Genetic and exposure-history diversity was limited by the small donor number.

CDR3 length equals 14 residues. Comment on this clone: Its antigen is as yet unknown.

In the authors' workflow: ImmunoSEQ output lacked quality scores and full-length reads, limiting matched filtering. The method was immunoSEQ multiplex PCR; TCRdb's version includes in-frame clones alone and lacks a portion of them. That table furnishes V, J and clone size, whereas the DNA furnished D and trimming. The sample has some 580,000 clones, 95% to 98% seen once; the top ten hold less than 0.35%. CD8 cells regarded as naive lacked CD45RO, were positively chosen for CCR7, and omitted terminally differentiated effector memory CD45RA+ cells. V is TRBV21-1 and J is TRBJ2-7; the table's D call, TRBD2, has no DNA check behind it. TRBV21-1 has pseudogene status. The source of this sequence is a man between 25 and 39 years old in good health. Sequenced sample: naive CD8+ T cells sorted from blood. CDR3 DNA sequence: TGTGCCAGCAGCAAATCTCCACTCTGCGAGGAGCAGTACTTC. Its translation is CASSKSPLCEEQYF.